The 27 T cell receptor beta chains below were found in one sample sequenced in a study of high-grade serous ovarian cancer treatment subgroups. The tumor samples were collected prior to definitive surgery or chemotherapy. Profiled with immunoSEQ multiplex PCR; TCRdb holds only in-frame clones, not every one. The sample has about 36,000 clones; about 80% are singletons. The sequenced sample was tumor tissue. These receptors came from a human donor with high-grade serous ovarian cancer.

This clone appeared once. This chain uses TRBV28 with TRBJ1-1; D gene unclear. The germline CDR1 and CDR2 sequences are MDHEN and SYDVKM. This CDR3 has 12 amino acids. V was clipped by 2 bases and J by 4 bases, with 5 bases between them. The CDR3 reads CASSLARTEAFF. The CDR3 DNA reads TGTGCCAGCAGTTTAGCACGCACTGAAGCTTTCTTT. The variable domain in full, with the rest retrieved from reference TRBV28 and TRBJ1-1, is DVKVTQSSRYLVKRTGEKVFLECVQDMDHENMFWYRQDPGLGLRLIYFSYDVKMKEKGDIPEGYSVSREKKERFSLILESASTNQTSMYLCASSLARTEAFFGQGTRLTVV.

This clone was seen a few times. The CDR3 region is CASSQGQNTEAFF. The CDR3 DNA is TGTGCCAGCAGCCAGGGACAGAACACTGAAGCTTTCTTT. The chain combines TRBV9 with TRBJ1-1; D possibly corresponds to TRBD1 (6 bases). The V end lost 4 bases, the J end lost 1 base, and 8 bases lay between the germline ends. CDR1 is SGDLS and CDR2 is YYNGEE in the germline V gene. This CDR3 spans 13 amino acids.

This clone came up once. The CDR3 here is CASSPSGANVLTF. In nucleotides, the CDR3 is TGTGCCAGTAGCCCTTCTGGGGCCAACGTCCTGACTTTC. The chain is built from TRBV19 and TRBJ2-6; no clear D. V lost 6 bases and J lost 1, with 4 bases in between. Germline values: CDR1 LNHDA, CDR2 SQIVND (reference sequence). The CDR3 runs to 13 residues.

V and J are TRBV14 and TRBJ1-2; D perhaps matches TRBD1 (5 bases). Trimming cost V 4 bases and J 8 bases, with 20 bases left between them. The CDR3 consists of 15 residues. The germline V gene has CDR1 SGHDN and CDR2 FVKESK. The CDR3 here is CASSLGPRRGAGYTF. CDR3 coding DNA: TGTGCCAGCAGCCTCGGCCCACGGAGGGGCGCGGGCTACACCTTC.

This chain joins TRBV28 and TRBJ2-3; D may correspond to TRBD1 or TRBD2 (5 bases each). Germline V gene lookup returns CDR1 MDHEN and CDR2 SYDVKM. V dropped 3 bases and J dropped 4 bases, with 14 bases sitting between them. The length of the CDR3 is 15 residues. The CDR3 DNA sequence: TGTGCCAGCAGTTTGGGGCAGAGGGGCTCAGATACGCAGTATTTT. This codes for CASSLGQRGSDTQYF.

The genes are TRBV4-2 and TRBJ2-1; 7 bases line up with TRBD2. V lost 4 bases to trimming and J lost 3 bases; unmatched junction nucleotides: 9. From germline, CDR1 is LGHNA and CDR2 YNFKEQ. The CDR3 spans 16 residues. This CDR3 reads CASSPRLGEGYNEQFF. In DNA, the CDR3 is TGTGCCAGCAGCCCCCGGCTTGGGGAGGGCTACAATGAGCAGTTCTTC.

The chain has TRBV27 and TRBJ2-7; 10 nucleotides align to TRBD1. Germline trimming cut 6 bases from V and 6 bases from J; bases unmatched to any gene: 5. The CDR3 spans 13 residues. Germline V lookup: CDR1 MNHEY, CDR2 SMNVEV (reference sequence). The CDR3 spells CASRGTGVGEQYF. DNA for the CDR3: TGTGCCAGCAGAGGGACAGGGGTCGGCGAGCAGTACTTC.

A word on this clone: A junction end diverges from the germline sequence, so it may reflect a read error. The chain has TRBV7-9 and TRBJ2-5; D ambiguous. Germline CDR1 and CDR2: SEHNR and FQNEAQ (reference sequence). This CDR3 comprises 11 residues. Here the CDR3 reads CASSLQGTQYF. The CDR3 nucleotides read TGTGCCAGCAGCTTACAAGGGACCCAGTACTTC.

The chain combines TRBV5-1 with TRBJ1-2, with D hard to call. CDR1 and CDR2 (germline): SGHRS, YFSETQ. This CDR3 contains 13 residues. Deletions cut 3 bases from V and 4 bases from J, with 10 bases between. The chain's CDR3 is CASSWERAYGYTF. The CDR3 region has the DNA TGCGCCAGCAGCTGGGAACGGGCCTATGGCTACACCTTC.

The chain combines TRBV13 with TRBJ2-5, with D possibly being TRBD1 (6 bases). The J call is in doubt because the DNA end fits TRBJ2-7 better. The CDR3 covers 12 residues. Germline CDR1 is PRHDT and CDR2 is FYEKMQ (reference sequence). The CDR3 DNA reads TGTGCCAGCAGATCGGACAGCTACGAGCAGTACTTC. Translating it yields CASRSDSYEQYF.

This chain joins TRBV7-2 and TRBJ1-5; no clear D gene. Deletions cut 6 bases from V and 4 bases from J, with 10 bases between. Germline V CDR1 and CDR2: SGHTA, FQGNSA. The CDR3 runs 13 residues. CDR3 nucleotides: TGTGCCAGCAGTCGATCAAGTAATCAGCCCCAGCATTTT. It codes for CASSRSSNQPQHF.

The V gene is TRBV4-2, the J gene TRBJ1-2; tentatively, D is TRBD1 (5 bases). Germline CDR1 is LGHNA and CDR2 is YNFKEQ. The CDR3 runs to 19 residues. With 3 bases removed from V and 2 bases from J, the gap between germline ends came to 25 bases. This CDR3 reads CASSHSESQGSRHNYGYTF. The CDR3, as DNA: TGTGCCAGCAGCCATTCCGAATCCCAGGGTAGTCGCCACAACTATGGCTACACCTTC.

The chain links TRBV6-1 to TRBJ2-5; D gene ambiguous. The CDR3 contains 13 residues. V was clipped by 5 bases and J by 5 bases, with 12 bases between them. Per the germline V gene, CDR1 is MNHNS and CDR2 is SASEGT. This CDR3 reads CASSRVAPETQYF. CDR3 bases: TGTGCCAGCAGTAGGGTCGCTCCGGAGACCCAGTACTTC.

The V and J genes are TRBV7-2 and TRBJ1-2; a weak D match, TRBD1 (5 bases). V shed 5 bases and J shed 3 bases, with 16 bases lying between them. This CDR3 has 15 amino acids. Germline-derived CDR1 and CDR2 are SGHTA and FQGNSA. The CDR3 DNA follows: TGTGCCAGCAGCCGGACGAGCGGGGGAGACTATGGCTACACCTTC. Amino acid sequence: CASSRTSGGDYGYTF.

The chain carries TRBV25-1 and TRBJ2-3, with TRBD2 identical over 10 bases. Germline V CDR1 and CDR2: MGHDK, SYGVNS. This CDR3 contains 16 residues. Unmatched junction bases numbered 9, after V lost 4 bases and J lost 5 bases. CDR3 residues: CASSVKREGPGDTQYF. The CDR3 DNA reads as TGTGCCAGCAGTGTAAAGCGGGAGGGCCCAGGAGATACGCAGTATTTT.

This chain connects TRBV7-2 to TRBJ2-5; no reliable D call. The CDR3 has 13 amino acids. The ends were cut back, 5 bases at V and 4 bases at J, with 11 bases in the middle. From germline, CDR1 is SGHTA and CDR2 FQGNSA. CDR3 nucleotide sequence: TGTGCCAGCAGCCTCCTCCCCCCAGAGACCCAGTACTTC. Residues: CASSLLPPETQYF.

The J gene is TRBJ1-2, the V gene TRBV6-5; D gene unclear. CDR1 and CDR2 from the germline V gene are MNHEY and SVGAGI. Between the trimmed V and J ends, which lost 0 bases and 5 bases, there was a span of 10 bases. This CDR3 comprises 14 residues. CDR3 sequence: CASSYSSSLYGYTF. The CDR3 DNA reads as TGTGCCAGCAGTTACTCCTCAAGTCTTTATGGCTACACCTTC.

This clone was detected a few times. The CDR3 here is CSGQGQGATEAFF. CDR3 DNA: TGCAGCGGCCAGGGACAGGGAGCCACTGAAGCTTTCTTT. The chain recombines TRBV29-1 with TRBJ1-1; TRBD1 matches 9 bases. The V gene's germline CDR1 is SQVTM and CDR2 ANQGSEA. The CDR3 runs 13 residues. V lost 7 bases, J lost 4 bases, and 7 bases stayed unmatched.

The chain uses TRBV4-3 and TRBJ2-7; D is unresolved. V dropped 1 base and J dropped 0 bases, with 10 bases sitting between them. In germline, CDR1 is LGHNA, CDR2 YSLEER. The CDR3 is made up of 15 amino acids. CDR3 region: CASSQGPGSSYEQYF. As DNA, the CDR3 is TGCGCCAGCAGCCAAGGGCCTGGCAGCTCCTACGAGCAGTACTTC.

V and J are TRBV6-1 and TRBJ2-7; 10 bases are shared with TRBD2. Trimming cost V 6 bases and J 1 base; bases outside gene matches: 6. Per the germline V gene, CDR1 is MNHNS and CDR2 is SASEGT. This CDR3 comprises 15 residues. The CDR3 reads CASSPSAGGSYEQYF. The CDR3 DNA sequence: TGTGCCAGCAGCCCTTCAGCGGGAGGGTCCTACGAGCAGTACTTC.

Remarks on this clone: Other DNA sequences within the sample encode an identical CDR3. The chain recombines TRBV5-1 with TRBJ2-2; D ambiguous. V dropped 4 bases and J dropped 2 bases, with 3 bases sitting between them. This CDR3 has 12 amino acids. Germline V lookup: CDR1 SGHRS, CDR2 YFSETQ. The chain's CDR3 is CASSPNTGELFF. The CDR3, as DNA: TGCGCCAGCAGCCCCAACACCGGGGAGCTGTTTTTT.

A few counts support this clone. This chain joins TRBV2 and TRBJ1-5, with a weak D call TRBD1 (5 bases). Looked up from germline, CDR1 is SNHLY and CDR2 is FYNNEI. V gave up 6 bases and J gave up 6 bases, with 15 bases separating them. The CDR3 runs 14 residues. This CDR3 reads CASRATGIFQPQHF. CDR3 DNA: TGTGCCAGCAGGGCCACAGGAATTTTTCAGCCCCAGCATTTT. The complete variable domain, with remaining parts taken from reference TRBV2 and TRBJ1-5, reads EPEVTQTPSHQVTQMGQEVILRCVPISNHLYFYWYRQILGQKVEFLVSFYNNEISEKSEIFDDQFSVERPDGSNFTLKIRSTKLEDSAMYFCASRATGIFQPQHFGDGTRLSIL.

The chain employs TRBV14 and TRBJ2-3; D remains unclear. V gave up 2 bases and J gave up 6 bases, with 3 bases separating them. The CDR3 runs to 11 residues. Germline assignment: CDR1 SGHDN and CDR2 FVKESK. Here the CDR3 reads CASSQQDTQYF. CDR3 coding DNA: TGTGCCAGCAGCCAACAGGATACGCAGTATTTT. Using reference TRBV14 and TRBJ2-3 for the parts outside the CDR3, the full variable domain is EAGVTQFPSHSVIEKGQTVTLRCDPISGHDNLYWYRRVMGKEIKFLLHFVKESKQDESGMPNNRFLAERTGGTYSTLKVQPAELEDSGVYFCASSQQDTQYFGPGTRLTVL.

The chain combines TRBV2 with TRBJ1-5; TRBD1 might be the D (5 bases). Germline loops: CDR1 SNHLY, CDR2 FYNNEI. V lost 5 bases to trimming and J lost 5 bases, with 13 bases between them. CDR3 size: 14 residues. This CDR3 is CASSQQSRDQPQHF. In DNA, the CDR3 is TGTGCCAGCAGTCAACAAAGCAGGGATCAGCCCCAGCATTTT.

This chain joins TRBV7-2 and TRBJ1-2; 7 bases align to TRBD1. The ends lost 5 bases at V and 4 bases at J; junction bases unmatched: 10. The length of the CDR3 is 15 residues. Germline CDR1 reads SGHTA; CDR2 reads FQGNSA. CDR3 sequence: CASSPSPTGSYGYTF. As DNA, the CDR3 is TGTGCCAGCAGCCCAAGCCCGACAGGGAGCTATGGCTACACCTTC.

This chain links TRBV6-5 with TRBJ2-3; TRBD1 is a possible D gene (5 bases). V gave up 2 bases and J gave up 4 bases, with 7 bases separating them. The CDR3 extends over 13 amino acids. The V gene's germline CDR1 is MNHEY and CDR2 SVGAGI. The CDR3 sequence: CASSYSRADTQYF. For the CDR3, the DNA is TGTGCCAGCAGTTACAGCAGGGCAGATACGCAGTATTTT.

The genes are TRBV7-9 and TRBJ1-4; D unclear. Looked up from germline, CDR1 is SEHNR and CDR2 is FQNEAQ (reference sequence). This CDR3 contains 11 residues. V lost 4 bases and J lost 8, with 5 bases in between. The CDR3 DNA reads TGTGCCAGCAGCTACGAAGAAAAACTGTTTTTT. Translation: CASSYEEKLFF.